A single sample gave rise to the 5 T cell receptor beta chains below, sequenced in a study of T-cell memory formation after mild COVID-19. TCRdb re-called the 5' RACE reads through MiXCR, storing one row per CDR3 protein. The repertoire consists of roughly 300,000 distinct CDR3 sequences, with around 15% occurring once and the leading ten covering roughly 24%. Sequenced: PBMCs or a T cell subset sorted from them (not recorded which). These receptors were obtained from a man aged 18 to 30 who had mild COVID-19 (a few samples of this study predate the infection). Cell type and time point are not known.

This clonotype has at least ten counts. The chain is built from TRBV7-2 and TRBJ1-5; possibly TRBD1 for D (6 bases). The CDR3 length is 13 residues. V dropped 3 bases and J dropped 7 bases, with 10 bases sitting between them. The germline V gene has CDR1 SGHTA and CDR2 FQGNSA. The CDR3, as DNA: TGTGCCAGCAGCTTTGGGGGCGCGCAGCCCCAGCATTTT. As protein: CASSFGGAQPQHF.

Concerning this clonotype: In this CDR3 the conserved last residue, phenylalanine or tryptophan, is missing, so a read error is likely. This rearrangement joins TRBV7-6 to TRBJ1-3; D is possibly TRBD1 (5 bases). The CDR3 is 16 residues long. Germline CDR1 and CDR2: SGHVS and FNYEAQ. V lost 5 bases to trimming and J lost 7 bases, with 21 bases between them. CDR3 sequence (DNA): TGTGCCAGCAGCCTAGAGGGGTTCACTTCTGAGAACACCATATATATT. Its translation: CASSLEGFTSENTIYI.

This sequence joins TRBV12-3 or TRBV12-4 and TRBJ1-2; a weak D match, TRBD1 (5 bases). Trimming removed 5 bases at V and 8 bases at J, with 9 bases between. The CDR3 spans 11 residues. The CDR3 here is CASSLQGGYTF. In DNA form, the CDR3 reads TGTGCCAGCAGTCTGCAGGGAGGCTACACCTTC.

This clonotype has a handful of counts. The rearrangement uses TRBV4-2 and TRBJ2-1; D is ambiguous. CDR3 size: 15 residues. CDR1 and CDR2 from the germline V gene are LGHNA and YNFKEQ. V lost 4 bases and J lost 8, with 18 bases in between. CDR3 nucleotide sequence: TGTGCCAGCAGCCCCGGACGGATCCTGGGTTATGAGCAGTTCTTC. Translation gives CASSPGRILGYEQFF.

This clonotype was detected only a few times. This chain connects TRBV9 to TRBJ2-7; D not certain. V lost 0 bases to trimming and J lost 6 bases, with 1 base between them. Germline V gives CDR1 SGDLS, CDR2 YYNGEE. The CDR3 is 10 residues long. The CDR3 coding sequence is TGTGCCAGCAGCGTAGTCGAGCAGTACGTC. Translating gives CASSVVEQYV.